Shown below are 16 T cell receptor beta chains from a single sample sequenced in a study of blood T cell repertoires in COVID-19. Assay used: immunoSEQ multiplex PCR; TCRdb lists only in-frame clones, some missing. The sample lists just over 150,000 clones, roughly 85% occurring once. The sequencing sample was made of peripheral blood. These TCRs come from a human donor with acute or convalescent COVID-19. The donor label of this sample is uncertain.

The chain links TRBV19 to TRBJ1-1; D call uncertain. The length of the CDR3 is 14 residues. Germline assignment: CDR1 LNHDA and CDR2 SQIVND (reference sequence). Trimming took off 6 bases at V and 5 bases at J, with 16 bases between the two ends. The CDR3 bases are TGTGCCAGTAGCCGGGGTTGGGGTGAAACTGAAGCTTTCTTT. Protein: CASSRGWGETEAFF.

This clone came up once. This chain joins TRBV28 and TRBJ1-4, with unresolved D. The V gene's germline CDR1 is MDHEN and CDR2 SYDVKM. Trimming took 7 bases from V and 4 from J, leaving 16 bases between them. CDR3 length: 15 amino acids. Here the CDR3 reads CASKGSGGFNEKLFF. In DNA, the CDR3 is TGTGCCAGCAAGGGTTCTGGCGGGTTTAATGAAAAACTGTTTTTT. The whole variable domain, filled in from reference TRBV28 and TRBJ1-4, reads DVKVTQSSRYLVKRTGEKVFLECVQDMDHENMFWYRQDPGLGLRLIYFSYDVKMKEKGDIPEGYSVSREKKERFSLILESASTNQTSMYLCASKGSGGFNEKLFFGSGTQLSVL.

This chain uses TRBV6-5 with TRBJ1-1; D is unclear. From germline, CDR1 is MNHEY and CDR2 SVGAGI. The CDR3 has 12 amino acids. V was clipped by 6 bases and J by 6 bases, with 11 bases between them. The CDR3 DNA reads as TGTGCCAGCAGGGGAGGTCCGTCTGAAGCTTTCTTT. Protein: CASRGGPSEAFF.

CDR3 DNA: TGTGCCAGCAGCTTAGGTTCCCCCCGGGGGGAGGGTGGCTACACCTTC. As protein: CASSLGSPRGEGGYTF. The chain is built from TRBV7-8 and TRBJ1-2; D possibly corresponds to TRBD1 (5 bases). CDR1 and CDR2 from the germline V gene are SGHVS and FQNEAQ. The CDR3 spans 16 residues. Trimming stripped 1 base from V and 7 bases from J, with 19 bases between.

The chain is built from TRBV7-2 and TRBJ1-4, with D possibly matching TRBD1 (5 bases). The germline V gene encodes CDR1 SGHTA and CDR2 FQGNSA. This CDR3 is built from 13 residues. V was trimmed by 7 bases and J by 5 bases, leaving 11 bases between them. The CDR3 DNA reads TGTGCCAGCAAGTCGGGGGGAAATGAAAAACTGTTTTTT. This codes for CASKSGGNEKLFF.

This chain links TRBV14 with TRBJ2-2, with D uncertain. CDR1 and CDR2 from the germline V gene are SGHDN and FVKESK. Trimming shortened V by 2 bases and J by 1 base, and 5 bases separated the two germline ends. The CDR3 sequence is 14 residues long. The CDR3 protein is CASSQFLNTGELFF. For the CDR3, the DNA is TGTGCCAGCAGCCAATTCTTGAACACCGGGGAGCTGTTTTTT.

CDR3 in amino acids: CASSASGLGDGYTF. The CDR3 coding sequence is TGTGCCAGCAGTGCGTCAGGTTTGGGTGATGGCTACACCTTC. The genes are TRBV2 and TRBJ1-2, with unresolved D. Per germline, CDR1 SNHLY and CDR2 FYNNEI. V was trimmed by 4 bases and J by 6 bases, leaving 15 bases between them. The CDR3 extends over 14 amino acids.

The genes are TRBV7-2 and TRBJ1-6; no firm D call. Germline V gene sequence: CDR1 SGHTA, CDR2 FQGNSA. CDR3 size: 20 residues. V lost 0 bases and J 6 bases, leaving 24 bases between the germline ends. The CDR3 loop reads CASSLAPWQALSSSNSPLHF. Written as DNA, the CDR3 is TGTGCCAGCAGCTTAGCGCCTTGGCAGGCCCTTTCTTCGTCTAATTCACCCCTCCACTTT. Full variable domain (remainder filled in from reference TRBV7-2 and TRBJ1-6): GAGVSQSPSNKVTEKGKDVELRCDPISGHTALYWYRQSLGQGLEFLIYFQGNSAPDKSGLPSDRFSAERTGGSVSTLTIQRTQQEDSAVYLCASSLAPWQALSSSNSPLHFGNGTRLTVT.

J is TRBJ1-1 and V is TRBV6-5; D perhaps matches TRBD1 (5 bases). CDR1 and CDR2 from the germline V gene are MNHEY and SVGAGI. V lost 7 bases and J lost 2, with 11 bases in between. This CDR3 contains 13 residues. DNA for the CDR3: TGTGCCAGCACACGGGGGTCCAACACTGAAGCTTTCTTT. Translated: CASTRGSNTEAFF.

In its sample, this clone was seen once. The J gene is TRBJ2-5, the V gene TRBV7-2; 7 positions match TRBD1. This CDR3 has 14 amino acids. Germline trimming cut 5 bases from V and 4 bases from J; bases unmatched to any gene: 7. The V gene's germline CDR1 is SGHTA and CDR2 FQGNSA. CDR3 in amino acids: CASSPTGTVETQYF. The DNA for the CDR3 is TGTGCCAGCAGCCCGACAGGGACGGTAGAGACCCAGTACTTC.

The chain carries TRBV10-3 and TRBJ2-5; D is ambiguous. Germline V lookup: CDR1 ENHRY, CDR2 SYGVKD. CDR3 size: 14 residues. V was cut by 5 bases and J by 2 bases, with 12 bases left in between. CDR3 sequence (DNA): TGTGCCATCAGTTTGTGGAGCTCGCAAGAGACCCAGTACTTC. Amino acid sequence: CAISLWSSQETQYF.

J is TRBJ1-2 and V is TRBV5-1; 9 nucleotides line up with TRBD1. Per germline, CDR1 SGHRS and CDR2 YFSETQ. This CDR3 has 16 amino acids. Losses at the gene ends were 3 bases for V and 0 bases for J; bases not matched to a gene: 6. The CDR3 sequence is CASSWRTGDSNYGYTF. CDR3 sequence (DNA): TGCGCCAGCAGCTGGAGGACAGGGGACTCTAACTATGGCTACACCTTC.

The chain uses TRBV4-1 and TRBJ1-5, with 7 nucleotides matching TRBD1. V was clipped by 3 bases and J by 1 base; unmatched bases: 6. This CDR3 region has 16 residues. Looked up from germline, CDR1 is MGHRA and CDR2 is YSYEKL. CDR3 bases: TGCGCCAGCAGCCAGGCGCCACAGGGGAGCAATCAGCCCCAGCATTTT. Amino acid sequence: CASSQAPQGSNQPQHF.

V and J are TRBV6-5 and TRBJ1-2; no clear D. Germline V gene data show CDR1 as MNHEY and CDR2 as SVGAGI. Trimming pared 6 bases from V and 4 bases from J, leaving 9 bases between. The CDR3 has 12 residues. The CDR3 here is CASRTTSYGYTF. The CDR3 bases are TGTGCCAGCAGAACAACGTCCTATGGCTACACCTTC.

The CDR3 DNA sequence: TGTGCCAGCAACAAGAGAGAGGTCACCGGGGAGCTGTTTTTT. Its protein product is CASNKREVTGELFF. The rearrangement uses TRBV11-2 and TRBJ2-2, with D hard to call. The germline gives CDR1 SGHAT, CDR2 FQNNGV. Trimming shortened V by 7 bases and J by 4 bases, and 13 bases separated the two germline ends. The CDR3 is 14 amino acids.

This rearrangement joins TRBV3-1 (or the pseudogene TRBV3-2) to TRBJ1-6; 11 nucleotides align to TRBD1. This CDR3 contains 17 residues. V shed 3 bases, J shed 0 bases, and the junction held 1 base outside the gene matches. In germline, CDR1 is LGHDT, CDR2 YNNKEL (reference sequence). In nucleotides, the CDR3 is TGTGCCAGCAGCCAGGGACAGGGGGGCTCCTATAATTCACCCCTCCACTTT. Amino acid sequence: CASSQGQGGSYNSPLHF.